Listed below are T cell receptor beta chains from one sample, sequenced in a study of T cell repertoires in cytomegalovirus infection. In TCRdb, the reads were re-called with MiXCR into one record per CDR3 protein. This sample has about 76,000 distinct CDR3 sequences, with more than 3.5% found just once. The sequenced material came from PBMCs. Receptors originate from a human donor in good health (CMV status not recorded). Some clones in this sample may be carry-over from other donors' samples. CDR3s leave out the opening cysteine and the closing phenylalanine or tryptophan.

v_call	j_call	cdr3_aa
TRBV28	TRBJ2-7	ASSHNRQGTYEQY
TRBV7-2	TRBJ1-2	ASSLGSGLQNYGYT
TRBV12-3/TRBV12-4	TRBJ1-6	ASSTHRVFSPLH
TRBV12-3/TRBV12-4	TRBJ1-1	ASSLGVVNTEAF
TRBV4-2	TRBJ2-2	ASSPVERAGELF
TRBV3-1	TRBJ2-7	ASSQGRHWLYEQY
TRBV7-2	TRBJ1-1	VSSPVMGYYTEAF
TRBV29-1	TRBJ2-6	SVAVGYRISGANVLT
TRBV12-3/TRBV12-4	TRBJ1-5	ASSLWGDQPQH
TRBV7-2	TRBJ2-2	ASSRMGQTTGELF
TRBV12-3/TRBV12-4	TRBJ1-1	ASSYGGAEAF
TRBV7-2	TRBJ2-3	ASSIGLRTDTQY
TRBV27	TRBJ1-1	ASSLGGGDTEAF
TRBV2	TRBJ1-1	ASGRDELSTEAF
TRBV12-3/TRBV12-4	TRBJ2-1	ASSQINDRAGEQF
TRBV7-6	TRBJ2-5	ASSSLPLETQY
TRBV7-2	TRBJ1-1	ASSSDRGLIMNTEAF
TRBV7-2	TRBJ1-1	ASREAGGVEAF
TRBV18	TRBJ2-7	ASSPIVADEQY
TRBV7-6	TRBJ1-2	ASSPRRTGLYGYT
TRBV7-9	TRBJ2-7	ASSLIGPYEQY
TRBV5-6	TRBJ1-5	ASSLGFLSGNQPQH
TRBV7-2	TRBJ2-5	ASSPITETQY
TRBV2	TRBJ2-7	ASKYGGGALNEQY
TRBV5-6	TRBJ1-6	ASSFYDRRGPPLH
TRBV12-3/TRBV12-4	TRBJ1-1	ASSVTVYTEAF
TRBV20-1	TRBJ1-2	SARDSRTTNYGYT